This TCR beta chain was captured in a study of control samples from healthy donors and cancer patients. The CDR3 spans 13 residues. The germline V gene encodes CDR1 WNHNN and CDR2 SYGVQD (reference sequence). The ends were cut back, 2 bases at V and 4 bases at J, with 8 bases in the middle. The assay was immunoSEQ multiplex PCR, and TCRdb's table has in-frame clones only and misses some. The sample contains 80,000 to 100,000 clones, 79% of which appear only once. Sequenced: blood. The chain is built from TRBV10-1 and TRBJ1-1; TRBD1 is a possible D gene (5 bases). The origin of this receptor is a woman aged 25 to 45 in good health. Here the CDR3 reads CASSEPGGTEAFF. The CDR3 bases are TGCGCCAGCAGTGAGCCCGGGGGCACTGAAGCTTTCTTT.